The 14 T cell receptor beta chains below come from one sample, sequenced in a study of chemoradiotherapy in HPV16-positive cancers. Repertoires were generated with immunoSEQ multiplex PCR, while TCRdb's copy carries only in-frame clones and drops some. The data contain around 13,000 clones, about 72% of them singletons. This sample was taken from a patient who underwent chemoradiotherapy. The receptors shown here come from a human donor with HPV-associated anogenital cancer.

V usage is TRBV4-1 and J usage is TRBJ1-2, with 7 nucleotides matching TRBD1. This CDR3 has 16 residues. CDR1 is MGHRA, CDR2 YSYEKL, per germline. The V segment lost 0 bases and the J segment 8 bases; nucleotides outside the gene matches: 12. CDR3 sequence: CASSQDGMGQLGGYTF. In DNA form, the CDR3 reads TGCGCCAGCAGCCAAGACGGGATGGGACAGCTTGGGGGCTACACCTTC.

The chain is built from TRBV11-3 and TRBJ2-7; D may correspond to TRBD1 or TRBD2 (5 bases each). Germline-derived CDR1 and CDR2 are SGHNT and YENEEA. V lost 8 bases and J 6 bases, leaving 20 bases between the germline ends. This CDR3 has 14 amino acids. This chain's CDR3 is CASSDPGRLGEQYF. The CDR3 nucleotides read TGTGCCAGCTCCGACCCGGGACGATTGGGCGAGCAGTACTTC.

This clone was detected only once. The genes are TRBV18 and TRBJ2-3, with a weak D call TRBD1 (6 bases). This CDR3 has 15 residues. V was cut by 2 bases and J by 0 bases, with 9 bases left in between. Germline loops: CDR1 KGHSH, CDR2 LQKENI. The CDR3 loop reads CASSPGGLSTDTQYF. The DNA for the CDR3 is TGTGCCAGCTCACCAGGGGGCCTTAGCACAGATACGCAGTATTTT.

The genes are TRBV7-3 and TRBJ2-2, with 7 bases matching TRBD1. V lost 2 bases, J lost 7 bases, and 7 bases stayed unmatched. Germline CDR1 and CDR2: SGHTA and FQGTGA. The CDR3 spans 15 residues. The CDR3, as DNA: TGTGCCAGCAGCTTACATCCTAGGGACAGCGGGGAGCTGTTTTTT. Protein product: CASSLHPRDSGELFF. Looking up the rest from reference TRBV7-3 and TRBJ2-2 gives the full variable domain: GAGVSQTPSNKVTEKGKYVELRCDPISGHTALYWYRQSLGQGPEFLIYFQGTGAADDSGLPNDRFFAVRPEGSVSTLKIQRTERGDSAVYLCASSLHPRDSGELFFGEGSRLTVL.

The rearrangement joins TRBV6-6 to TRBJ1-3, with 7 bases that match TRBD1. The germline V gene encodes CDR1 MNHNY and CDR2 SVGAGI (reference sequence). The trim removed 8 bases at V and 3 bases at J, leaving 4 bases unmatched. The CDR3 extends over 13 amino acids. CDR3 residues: CASQQGSGNTIYF. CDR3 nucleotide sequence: TGTGCCAGCCAACAGGGGAGTGGAAACACCATATATTTT.

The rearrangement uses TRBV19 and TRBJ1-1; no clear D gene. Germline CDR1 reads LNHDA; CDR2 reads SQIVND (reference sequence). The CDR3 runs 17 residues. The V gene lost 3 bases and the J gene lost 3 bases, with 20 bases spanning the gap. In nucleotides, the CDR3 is TGTGCCAGTAGTATCGGTCCGGCGAGGCGGCGGGACACTGAAGCTTTCTTT. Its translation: CASSIGPARRRDTEAFF.

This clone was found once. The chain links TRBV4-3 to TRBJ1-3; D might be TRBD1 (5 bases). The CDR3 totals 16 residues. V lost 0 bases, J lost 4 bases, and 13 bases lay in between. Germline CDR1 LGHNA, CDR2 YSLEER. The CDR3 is CASSQDPGQIGNTIYF. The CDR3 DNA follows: TGCGCCAGCAGCCAAGATCCAGGGCAGATAGGAAACACCATATATTTT.

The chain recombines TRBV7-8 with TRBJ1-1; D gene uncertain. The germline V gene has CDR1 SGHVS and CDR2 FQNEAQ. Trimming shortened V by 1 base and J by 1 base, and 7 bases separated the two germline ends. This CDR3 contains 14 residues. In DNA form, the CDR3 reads TGTGCCAGCAGCTTAGTATCAGGGAACACTGAAGCTTTCTTT. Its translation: CASSLVSGNTEAFF.

The CDR3 DNA follows: TGTGCCAGTACCGCGGGGTTCGAGGAGGGTCAGCCCCAGCATTTT. This sequence encodes CASTAGFEEGQPQHF. V is TRBV19 and J is TRBJ1-5; no clear D gene. This CDR3 is 15 amino acids long. The ends were cut back, 7 bases at V and 6 bases at J, with 19 bases in the middle. CDR1 LNHDA and CDR2 SQIVND come from the germline V gene (reference sequence).

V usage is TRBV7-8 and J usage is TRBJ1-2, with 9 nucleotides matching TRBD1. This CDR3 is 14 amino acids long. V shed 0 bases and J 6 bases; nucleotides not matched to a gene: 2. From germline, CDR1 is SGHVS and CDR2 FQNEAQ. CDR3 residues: CASSLAGTGNGYTF. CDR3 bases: TGTGCCAGCAGCTTAGCGGGGACAGGGAATGGCTACACCTTC.

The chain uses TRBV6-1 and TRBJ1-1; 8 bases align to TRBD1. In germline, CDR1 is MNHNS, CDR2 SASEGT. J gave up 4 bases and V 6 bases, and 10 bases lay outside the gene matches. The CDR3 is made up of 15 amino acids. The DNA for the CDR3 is TGTGCCAGCAGCGCCGACAGGGGTGGAATCACTGAAGCTTTCTTT. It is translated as CASSADRGGITEAFF.

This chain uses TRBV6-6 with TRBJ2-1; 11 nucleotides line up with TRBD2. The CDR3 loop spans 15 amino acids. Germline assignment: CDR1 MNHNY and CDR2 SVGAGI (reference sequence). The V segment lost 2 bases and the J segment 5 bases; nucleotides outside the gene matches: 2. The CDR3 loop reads CASSYRLAGNNEQFF. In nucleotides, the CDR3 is TGTGCCAGCAGTTACCGACTAGCGGGGAACAATGAGCAGTTCTTC.

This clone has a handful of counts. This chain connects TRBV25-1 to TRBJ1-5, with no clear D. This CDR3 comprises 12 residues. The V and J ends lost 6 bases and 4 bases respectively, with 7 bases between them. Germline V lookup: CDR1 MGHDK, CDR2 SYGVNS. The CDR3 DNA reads TGTGCCAGCAGCGAGGGAAATCAGCCCCAGCATTTT. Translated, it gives CASSEGNQPQHF.

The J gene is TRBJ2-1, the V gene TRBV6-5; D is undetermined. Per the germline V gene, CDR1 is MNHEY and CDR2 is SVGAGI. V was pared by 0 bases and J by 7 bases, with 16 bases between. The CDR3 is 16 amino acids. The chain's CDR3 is CASSYSRTPGANEQFF. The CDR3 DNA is TGTGCCAGCAGTTACTCTCGGACGCCCGGCGCAAATGAGCAGTTCTTC.